The clone carrying this T cell receptor (beta chain) came up a few times. The TCRbeta library incorporated unique molecular identifiers. TCRdb processed the PCR reads anew with MiXCR; each CDR3 protein has one entry. The repertoire holds about 400,000 distinct CDR3 sequences, roughly 20% seen once, with 3% to 4.5% in the top ten. V was pared by 4 bases and J by 2 bases, with 10 bases between. The CDR3 loop spans 14 amino acids. Germline V CDR1 and CDR2: SGDLS, YYNGEE. The sample originates from a study of T-cell reconstitution after alpha-beta-depleted transplantation in children. The chain couples TRBV9 to TRBJ2-1, with D perhaps matching TRBD1 or TRBD2 (5 bases each). This receptor was identified in a human donor who donated a stem cell graft to a child with acute myeloid leukemia. The sequencing here drew on PBMCs from the stem cell graft donor, taken from the stem cell graft. CDR3 sequence: CASSSRGTYNEQFF. The CDR3 DNA follows: TGTGCCAGCAGCTCGAGGGGTACCTACAATGAGCAGTTCTTC.